The rows below give T cell receptor beta chains drawn from one sample of a study of blood T cell repertoires in COVID-19. Clones were read by immunoSEQ multiplex PCR, and TCRdb kept only the in-frame ones, dropping some. Of fewer than 350,000 clones listed, 75% to 95% are singletons. Sequenced input: peripheral blood. The receptors were sampled from a young woman with COVID-19, enrolled during active disease. CDR3s include the opening cysteine and the closing phenylalanine or tryptophan. D genes are given only for firm matches. A clone size is listed for some rows: how often the clone was seen (once, few, many), or a class if it is expanded.

j_call clone_size d_call v_call cdr3_nt cdr3_aa
TRBJ1-5 - TRBD1 TRBV19 TGTGCCACCCAGCGGCGGGACAGAGCTCAGCCCCAGCATTTT CATQRRDRAQPQHF
TRBJ2-4 - TRBD1 TRBV27 TGTGCCAGCGGCATGGGACAGAGGGCGAACATTCAGTACTTC CASGMGQRANIQYF
TRBJ2-5 - TRBD1 TRBV2 TGTGCCAGCAGACCGGGACAGGGGCGGGAGACCCAGTACTTC CASRPGQGRETQYF
TRBJ2-7 - TRBD2 TRBV27 TGTGCCAGCAGTTTGGGTAGCGGGATCACCGAGCAGTACTTC CASSLGSGITEQYF
TRBJ1-6 few - TRBV9 TGTGCCAGCAGCGTCTCAGCCGGGACTGAAAATTCACCCCTCCACTTT CASSVSAGTENSPLHF
TRBJ1-2 - - TRBV7-9 TGTGCCAGCAGCCTAAATGATTATGGCTACACCTTC CASSLNDYGYTF
TRBJ2-3 - - TRBV5-1 TGCGCCAGCAGCTCCGGGGCAGGGGCGCCGGGTCAGTACACAGATACGCAGTATTTT CASSSGAGAPGQYTDTQYF
TRBJ2-3 - - TRBV28 TGTGCCAGCTCCCCTCGTGGCGGGGTCAGCACAGATACGCAGTATTTT CASSPRGGVSTDTQYF
TRBJ2-3 - - TRBV10-1 TGCGCCAGCAGTGACGGGAGTCCCACAGATACGCAGTATTTT CASSDGSPTDTQYF
TRBJ1-6 - - TRBV15 TGTGCCACCAGCGGATCACGGAGTTCACCCCTCCACTTT CATSGSRSSPLHF
TRBJ2-5 - TRBD2 TRBV11-2 TGTGCCAGCAGCTTAGGCGGGGGTGAGGGATCGCCAACCGAGACCCAGTACTTC CASSLGGGEGSPTETQYF
TRBJ1-1 - TRBD1 TRBV27 TGTGCCAGCAATATGAGGGGCGGCAGGGGGGCTTTCTTT CASNMRGGRGAFF
TRBJ2-3 - TRBD2 TRBV5-4 TGTGCCAGCAGCTTGGCCTCTAGCGGACGCACAGATACGCAGTATTTT CASSLASSGRTDTQYF
TRBJ2-7 - TRBD2 TRBV15 TGTGCCACCAGCAGAGATTCGGCGGGAGCCTACGAGCAGTACTTC CATSRDSAGAYEQYF
TRBJ1-2 - - TRBV15 TGTGCCACCTCCCACCCCCTGGCGGGTTATGGCTACACCTTC CATSHPLAGYGYTF
TRBJ2-7 - - TRBV9 TGTGCCAGCAGCAGCCGTCCCGGTTTCTCCTACGAGCAGTACTTC CASSSRPGFSYEQYF
TRBJ2-7 - TRBD2 TRBV11-2 TGTGCCAGCAGCGAGGGACTAGCGGTCGCCTACGAGCAGTACTTC CASSEGLAVAYEQYF
TRBJ2-7 - TRBD2 TRBV6-5 TGCGCCAGCAGACTCAAGCGGACTAGCTCCTACGAGCAGTACTTC CASRLKRTSSYEQYF
TRBJ2-7 - - TRBV3-1/TRBV3-2 TGTGCCAGCAGCCAAGGGCCAGGCTCGTACGAGCAGTACTTC CASSQGPGSYEQYF
TRBJ1-1 - - TRBV25-1 TGTGCCAGTCAGCAGGGGTTGAACACTGAAGCTTTCTTT CASQQGLNTEAFF
TRBJ1-2 - - TRBV2 TGTGCCAGCAGTGTTCGGGGATCCGTTCATGGCTACACCTTC CASSVRGSVHGYTF
TRBJ2-2 - TRBD1 TRBV7-3 TGTGCCAGCAGCCCCCACCTGGACAGGGACACCGGGGAGCTGTTTTTT CASSPHLDRDTGELFF
TRBJ1-5 - TRBD1 TRBV10-3 TGTGCCATCAGTGGGACAGGGGATCAGCCCCAGCATTTT CAISGTGDQPQHF
TRBJ2-1 - - TRBV25-1 TGTGCCAGCAGCAAACAGGGACCCGATGAGCAGTTCTTC CASSKQGPDEQFF
TRBJ2-5 once TRBD1 TRBV18 TGTGCCAGCTCACCAGCAACAGGGGGACGAGAGACCCAGTACTTC CASSPATGGRETQYF